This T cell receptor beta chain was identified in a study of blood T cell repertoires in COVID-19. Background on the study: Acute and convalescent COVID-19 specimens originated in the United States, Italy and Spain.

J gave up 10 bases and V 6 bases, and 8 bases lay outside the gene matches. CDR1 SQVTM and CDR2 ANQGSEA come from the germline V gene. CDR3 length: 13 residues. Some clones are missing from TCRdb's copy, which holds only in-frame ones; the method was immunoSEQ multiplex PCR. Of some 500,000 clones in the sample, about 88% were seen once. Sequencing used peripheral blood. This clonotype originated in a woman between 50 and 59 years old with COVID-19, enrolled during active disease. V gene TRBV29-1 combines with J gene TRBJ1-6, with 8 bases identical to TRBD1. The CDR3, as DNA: TGCAGCGTCGGTCTAGACAGGGGCTCACCCCTCCACTTT. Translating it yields CSVGLDRGSPLHF.